This T cell receptor beta chain was recovered during a study of tumor and adjacent non-tumor tissue in lung cancer. The germline V gene encodes CDR1 LGHNA and CDR2 YNFKEQ. The V segment lost 8 bases and the J segment 3 bases; nucleotides outside the gene matches: 12. CDR3 length equals 15 residues. Notes on the study in general: Higher tumor TCR diversity was associated with shorter survival.

The library came from three nested PCR rounds adapted from ARM-PCR protocols. TCRdb reanalysed the multiplex PCR reads using MiXCR and keeps one entry per CDR3 protein. The sample shows about 78,000 distinct CDR3 sequences, 75% to 90% of them seen only once. This sample's RNA came from whole unsorted tissue. Comment on this clonotype: The antigen is unknown.

V is TRBV4-2 and J is TRBJ2-7; 8 bases fit TRBD2. The specimen was lung tumor tissue. This sequence was found in a woman aged 45-65 years with non-small cell lung cancer. The CDR3 loop reads CASASELADFYEQYF. Here the CDR3 DNA reads TGTGCCAGCGCCTCCGAACTAGCGGACTTCTACGAGCAGTACTTC.